This is a list of T cell receptor beta chains from one sample in a study of neoadjuvant anti-PD-1 for oral cavity cancer. Produced via immunoSEQ multiplex PCR; TCRdb's table is partial and in-frame only. The data contain under 7,500 clones, around 51% of them seen just once; the ten biggest clones take up about 6.8%. The sample here was tumor tissue, taken after nivolumab (anti-PD-1) treatment. These receptor sequences come from a person aged 40 to 85 with oral cavity squamous cell carcinoma. The conserved cysteine and the conserved F or W are not part of the CDR3 here. The order of the fields is J gene, V gene, clone size, CDR3 protein. The size field is filled for only some rows; it gives once, few, many or a size class.

>TRBJ1-1|TRBV18|-
ASSPNRGGLNTEAF
>TRBJ1-2|TRBV27|few
ASRPAGTAKVIT
>TRBJ2-5|TRBV4-1|-
ASSQGPAGELQETQY
>TRBJ1-1|TRBV7-8|few
ASSLRLQGTNTEAF
>TRBJ1-1|TRBV10-1|-
ASSVGGRTEAF
>TRBJ2-3|TRBV11-3|-
ASSCLIGREDSSTDTQY
>TRBJ2-2|TRBV19|once
ASSPLAGVSGELF
>TRBJ2-7|TRBV5-1|-
ASSWEGGYEQY
>TRBJ1-1|TRBV28|-
ASATGDNTEAF
>TRBJ1-2|TRBV28|medium-sized
ASSPSAGAYGYT
>TRBJ1-2|TRBV7-2|-
ASSFPSGGGYT
>TRBJ1-5|TRBV10-2|-
ASRTGEYSNQPQH
>TRBJ2-1|TRBV7-8|-
ASRTGGGNEQF
>TRBJ2-1|TRBV6-9|-
ASSSLVGEQF
>TRBJ2-2|TRBV6-5|few
ASRGSGGNTGELF
>TRBJ1-2|TRBV29-1|-
SVEVVGAGGYT
>TRBJ2-7|TRBV6-1|-
ASSEVSLGSYEQY
>TRBJ1-4|TRBV30|-
AWGPSEKLF
>TRBJ1-2|TRBV11-2|-
ASSADRERGSYT
>TRBJ1-5|TRBV6-5|-
ASSRTENQPQH
>TRBJ2-5|TRBV27|few
ASSSSSGDIKETQY
>TRBJ2-5|TRBV5-1|-
ASSAPSAGGRQETQY
>TRBJ2-3|TRBV15|-
ATSRTSGDTDTQY
>TRBJ1-1|TRBV27|-
ASSPLAGQGRGDTEAF
>TRBJ1-6|TRBV9|-
ASSAGTGANSPLH
>TRBJ1-3|TRBV15|few
ATSRVGGKNTIY
>TRBJ2-3|TRBV18|-
ASPGPASSADTQY
>TRBJ1-5|TRBV28|-
ASSFPGQYSNQPQH
>TRBJ1-1|TRBV14|-
ASSRQFMNTEAF
>TRBJ2-7|TRBV6-6|-
ASSYGSEQY
>TRBJ2-3|TRBV11-1|-
ASSLVSSGSHTQY
>TRBJ2-2|TRBV2|-
ASAESVNTGELF
>TRBJ2-6|TRBV7-9|-
ASSLREQGGSSGANVLT
>TRBJ1-1|TRBV6-5|large
ASSYLGTEAF
>TRBJ2-5|TRBV9|few
ASSVTGQETQY
>TRBJ2-3|TRBV6-6|-
ASTLGSTDTQY
>TRBJ2-2|TRBV15|-
ATSRGTGTGNTGELF